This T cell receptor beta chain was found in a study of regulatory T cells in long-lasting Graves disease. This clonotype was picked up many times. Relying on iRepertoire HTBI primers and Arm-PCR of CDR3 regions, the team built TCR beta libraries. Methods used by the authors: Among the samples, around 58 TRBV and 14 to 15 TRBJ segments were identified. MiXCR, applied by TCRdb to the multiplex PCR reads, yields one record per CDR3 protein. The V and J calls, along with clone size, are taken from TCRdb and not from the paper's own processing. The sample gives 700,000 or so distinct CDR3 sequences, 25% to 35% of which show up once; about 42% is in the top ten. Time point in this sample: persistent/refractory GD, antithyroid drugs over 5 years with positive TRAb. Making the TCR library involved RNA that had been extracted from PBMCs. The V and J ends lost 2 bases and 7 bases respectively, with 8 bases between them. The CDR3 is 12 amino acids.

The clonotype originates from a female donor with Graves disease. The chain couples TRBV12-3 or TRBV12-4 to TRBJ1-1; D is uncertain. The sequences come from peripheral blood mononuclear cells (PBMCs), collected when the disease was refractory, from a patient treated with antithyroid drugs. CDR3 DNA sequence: TGTGCCAGCAGTTTAATAAGTATTGAAGCTTTCTTT. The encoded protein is CASSLISIEAFF.